This T cell receptor (beta chain) was sequenced for a study of shared clonotypes between healthy human individuals. None of the donors, who were healthy HIV-negative adults, had recently had acute infections or vaccinations. The donor cohort consisted entirely of Caucasian adults residing in Nashville, Tennessee. Unsorted material relied on approximately 90 million PBMCs as the source of genomic DNA. Each subset's genomic DNA was split evenly across several immunoSEQ plates. Using immunoSEQ multiplex PCR, the repertoire was profiled, and TCRdb retains in-frame clones only, with some absent. The repertoire holds approximately 500,000 clones, with over 70% as singletons. This clone was counted a few times. V gave up 9 bases and J gave up 5 bases, with 13 bases separating them. This CDR3 region has 12 residues. Germline CDR1 is LNHDA and CDR2 is SQIVND (reference sequence).

This receptor was obtained from a woman aged 40 to 50 in good health. Some clones in this sample may be carry-over from other donors' samples. This chain links TRBV19 with TRBJ1-2; tentative D call: TRBD1 (6 bases). Specimen: PBMCs. The CDR3 DNA reads TGTGCCAGCCTGGGGGCTGCGTATGGCTACACCTTC. This sequence encodes CASLGAAYGYTF. Filled out from reference TRBV19 and TRBJ1-2, the complete variable domain reads DGGITQSPKYLFRKEGQNVTLSCEQNLNHDAMYWYRQDPGQGLRLIYYSQIVNDFQKGDIAEGYSVSREKKESFPLTVTSAQKNPTAFYLCASLGAAYGYTFGSGTRLTVV.